This passage covers 23 T cell receptor beta chains from one sample sequenced in a study of post-analysis software for immune sequencing data. For these receptors, no antigen is known. Study-wide results and limits: Five or six TRBV segments appeared more often in patients than in controls, and TRBV5-6, TRBV5-1 and TRBV20-1 were among these.

TCR beta cDNA libraries included unique molecular identifiers. TCRdb reprocessed the PCR reads with MiXCR, giving one entry per CDR3 protein. The table lists some 800,000 distinct CDR3 sequences, about half of them singletons, with 4.9% in the top ten. The sample taken for sequencing was blood. The receptors come from a girl under 18 with multiple sclerosis.

V gene TRBV7-8 combines with J gene TRBJ1-5, with D unresolved. This CDR3 has 16 residues. V shed 1 base and J shed 3 bases, with 13 bases lying between them. Germline V gene lookup returns CDR1 SGHVS and CDR2 FQNEAQ. The CDR3 DNA reads as TGTGCCAGCAGCTTAGTAGCGACGGGGAACAATCAGCCCCAGCATTTT. This encodes CASSLVATGNNQPQHF.

The chain recombines TRBV20-1 with TRBJ1-1; maybe TRBD1 (5 bases). Per the germline V gene, CDR1 is DFQATT and CDR2 is SNEGSKA (reference sequence). The CDR3 consists of 14 residues. V was clipped by 2 bases and J by 0 bases, with 10 bases between them. The CDR3 here is CSARSGIVNTEAFF. CDR3 DNA: TGCAGTGCTAGATCAGGGATCGTGAACACTGAAGCTTTCTTT.

J is TRBJ2-1 and V is TRBV9, with 7 bases identical to TRBD2. Germline V gives CDR1 SGDLS, CDR2 YYNGEE. Trimming removed 2 bases from V and 2 bases from J; junction bases left unmatched: 7. The CDR3 is 16 amino acids. CDR3 protein: CASSVRTRNAYNEQFF. CDR3 DNA: TGTGCCAGCAGCGTTAGGACTAGAAACGCCTACAATGAGCAGTTCTTC.

The CDR3 reads CASSYAGQSSYNEQFF. The CDR3 coding sequence is TGTGCCAGCAGTTACGCGGGACAGTCCTCCTACAATGAGCAGTTCTTC. The rearrangement links TRBV6-5 to TRBJ2-1, with a possible D match to TRBD1 (7 bases). The V gene lost 2 bases and the J gene lost 0 bases, with 11 bases spanning the gap. The CDR3 is 16 amino acids. Germline V gene data show CDR1 as MNHEY and CDR2 as SVGAGI.

CDR3 coding DNA: TGTGCCAGCAGTGAAGAATGGAGGACACCGGGGGCTTTCTTT. The encoded protein is CASSEEWRTPGAFF. V and J are TRBV6-1 and TRBJ1-1; D is perhaps TRBD1 (5 bases). Germline CDR1 reads MNHNS; CDR2 reads SASEGT. Trimming left V 1 base short and J 11 bases short, with 17 bases between. The CDR3 is made up of 14 amino acids.

The chain links TRBV6-1 to TRBJ1-2; D is ambiguous. Germline V CDR1 and CDR2: MNHNS, SASEGT. This CDR3 spans 13 amino acids. V was clipped by 5 bases and J by 1 base, with 8 bases between them. The CDR3 DNA follows: TGTGCCAGCAGTTCGAGCATTAACTATGGCTACACCTTC. It is translated as CASSSSINYGYTF.

The chain joins TRBV6-5 to TRBJ1-1; the match to TRBD1 covers 7 bases. There are 13 residues in the CDR3. V lost 0 bases, J lost 11 bases, and 6 bases stayed unmatched. Per germline, CDR1 MNHEY and CDR2 SVGAGI. The CDR3 nucleotides are TGTGCCAGCAGTTACTCGAGCAGGGGGGTGGCTTTCTTT. Amino acids: CASSYSSRGVAFF.

The V gene is TRBV28, the J gene TRBJ2-5, with D hard to call. This CDR3 region has 12 residues. V was shortened by 6 bases and J by 7 bases, with 12 bases between the two germline ends. Germline loops: CDR1 MDHEN, CDR2 SYDVKM. This chain's CDR3 is CASRSALGTQYF. The CDR3 DNA follows: TGTGCCAGCAGATCCGCCTTGGGGACCCAGTACTTC.

This clonotype was detected only a few times. J is TRBJ2-1 and V is TRBV24-1; D may match TRBD1 or TRBD2 (5 bases each). This CDR3 has 17 amino acids. Looked up from germline, CDR1 is KGHDR and CDR2 is SFDVKD. V was pared by 5 bases and J by 0 bases, with 16 bases between. Written as DNA, the CDR3 is TGTGCCACCAGTGGGTCCGGGGCAGTCATCTCCTACAATGAGCAGTTCTTC. Residues: CATSGSGAVISYNEQFF.

This clonotype was counted once. The chain carries TRBV6-2 or TRBV6-3 and TRBJ2-7; 9 bases align to TRBD1. CDR1 is MNHEY, CDR2 SVGEGT, per germline. This CDR3 has 15 residues. Trimming removed 5 bases from V and 4 bases from J; junction bases left unmatched: 9. The CDR3 loop is CASSDRDRVAYEQYF. The CDR3 DNA is TGTGCCAGCAGTGACCGGGACAGGGTTGCGTACGAGCAGTACTTC.

V usage is TRBV6-6 and J usage is TRBJ2-3; D is possibly TRBD1 (5 bases). This CDR3 has 16 residues. Germline V gene lookup returns CDR1 MNHNY and CDR2 SVGAGI (reference sequence). V lost 4 bases and J 1 base, leaving 15 bases between the germline ends. The DNA for the CDR3 is TGTGCCAGCAGTTGGCAAAAGGACACCCGCACAGATACGCAGTATTTT. Its protein is CASSWQKDTRTDTQYF.

The chain links TRBV9 to TRBJ1-1; TRBD1 might be the D (6 bases). Germline-derived CDR1 and CDR2 are SGDLS and YYNGEE. This CDR3 is 16 amino acids long. Trimming left V 4 bases short and J 3 bases short, with 19 bases between. CDR3 DNA sequence: TGTGCCAGCAGCCCCAGACGGTCTAAGGGGGACACTGAAGCTTTCTTT. It yields the protein CASSPRRSKGDTEAFF.

The chain combines TRBV15 with TRBJ2-1, with TRBD1 matching 7 bases. CDR1 and CDR2 from the germline V gene are LNHNV and YYDKDF (reference sequence). Losses at the gene ends were 3 bases for V and 9 bases for J; bases not matched to a gene: 2. The CDR3 loop spans 12 amino acids. CDR3 bases: TGTGCCACCAGCAGCACAGGGGTTGAGCAGTTCTTC. Amino acid sequence: CATSSTGVEQFF. Looking up the rest from reference TRBV15 and TRBJ2-1 gives the full variable domain: DAMVIQNPRYQVTQFGKPVTLSCSQTLNHNVMYWYQQKSSQAPKLLFHYYDKDFNNEADTPDNFQSRRPNTSFCFLDIRSPGLGDTAMYLCATSSTGVEQFFGPGTRLTVL.

The chain is built from TRBV6-2 or TRBV6-3 and TRBJ2-5; 7 bases line up with TRBD1. Germline V gene data show CDR1 as MNHEY and CDR2 as SVGEGT. Trimming took 6 bases from V and 5 from J; bases not matched to a gene: 9. The CDR3 runs 14 residues. For the CDR3, the DNA is TGTGCCAGCAGCCCCCAAGGGGGCTGGGAGACCCAGTACTTC. Its protein is CASSPQGGWETQYF.

This clonotype was observed a handful of times. The chain uses TRBV7-6 and TRBJ1-5; possibly TRBD1 for D (6 bases). Germline-derived CDR1 and CDR2 are SGHVS and FNYEAQ. Trimming stripped 4 bases from V and 5 bases from J, with 12 bases between. This CDR3 is 14 amino acids long. CDR3 protein: CASSSTGLDQPQHF. Written as DNA, the CDR3 is TGTGCCAGCAGCTCGACAGGCTTGGATCAGCCCCAGCATTTT.

The rearrangement links TRBV20-1 to TRBJ2-3; D gene unclear. Trimming left V 2 bases short and J 9 bases short, with 18 bases between. Looked up from germline, CDR1 is DFQATT and CDR2 is SNEGSKA (reference sequence). The CDR3 is 14 amino acids. The CDR3 DNA reads as TGCAGTGCTAGACGGCCGGGCGCCGCCCTGACGCAGTATTTT. This gives the protein CSARRPGAALTQYF.

The J gene is TRBJ1-1, the V gene TRBV12-3 or TRBV12-4, with 7 positions matching TRBD1. J was trimmed by 4 bases and V by 4 bases; bases with no gene match: 6. The CDR3 runs 14 residues. The CDR3 loop is CASSSQGGPTEAFF. CDR3 bases: TGTGCCAGCAGTTCCCAGGGGGGCCCCACTGAAGCTTTCTTT.

The chain carries TRBV7-9 and TRBJ2-1; D gene uncertain. The CDR3 spans 14 residues. From germline, CDR1 is SEHNR and CDR2 FQNEAQ (reference sequence). V shed 5 bases and J shed 3 bases, with 11 bases lying between them. The CDR3 spells CASSHQVFYNEQFF. The DNA of the CDR3 is TGTGCCAGCAGCCATCAGGTTTTCTACAATGAGCAGTTCTTC.

The rearrangement joins TRBV28 to TRBJ1-1; perhaps TRBD1 as D (5 bases). The V end was cut by 1 base, the J end by 1 base, with 10 bases between. The germline CDR1 and CDR2 sequences are MDHEN and SYDVKM. This CDR3 is built from 15 residues. For the CDR3, the DNA is TGTGCCAGCAGTTTATCGGGACGGTGGAACACTGAAGCTTTCTTT. Its protein is CASSLSGRWNTEAFF.

This chain links TRBV12-3 or TRBV12-4 with TRBJ1-1, with a weak D call TRBD1 (6 bases). Trimming left V 7 bases short and J 1 base short, with 16 bases between. The CDR3 totals 15 residues. In nucleotides, the CDR3 is TGTGCCAGCAAGCAGGGGTTAGGATCGAACACTGAAGCTTTCTTT. This translates into CASKQGLGSNTEAFF.

V usage is TRBV4-2 and J usage is TRBJ2-7, with 10 bases matching TRBD2. Per the germline V gene, CDR1 is LGHNA and CDR2 is YNFKEQ. The CDR3 runs 16 residues. V dropped 0 bases and J dropped 2; count of bases not matched to a gene: 4. CDR3 residues: CASSQDTSGAPYEQYF. In DNA, the CDR3 is TGTGCCAGCAGCCAAGATACTAGCGGGGCCCCCTACGAGCAGTACTTC.

This clonotype occurred a few times. The chain recombines TRBV13 with TRBJ2-7, with 12 positions matching TRBD2. Germline-derived CDR1 and CDR2 are PRHDT and FYEKMQ (reference sequence). This CDR3 is 15 amino acids long. Trimming at V came to 5 bases and at J to 1 base, leaving 3 bases not matched to a gene. CDR3 sequence (DNA): TGTGCCAGCAGCAACGGACTAGCGGGATCCTACGAGCAGTACTTC. Translated: CASSNGLAGSYEQYF.

The chain has TRBV6-1 and TRBJ2-7; 8 bases match TRBD1. Per germline, CDR1 MNHNS and CDR2 SASEGT. The J segment lost 3 bases and the V segment lost 4 bases, leaving 5 bases of the junction unmatched. CDR3 length: 14 residues. CDR3 residues: CASSGRQGYYEQYF. In DNA form, the CDR3 reads TGTGCCAGCAGTGGGCGACAGGGGTACTACGAGCAGTACTTC.